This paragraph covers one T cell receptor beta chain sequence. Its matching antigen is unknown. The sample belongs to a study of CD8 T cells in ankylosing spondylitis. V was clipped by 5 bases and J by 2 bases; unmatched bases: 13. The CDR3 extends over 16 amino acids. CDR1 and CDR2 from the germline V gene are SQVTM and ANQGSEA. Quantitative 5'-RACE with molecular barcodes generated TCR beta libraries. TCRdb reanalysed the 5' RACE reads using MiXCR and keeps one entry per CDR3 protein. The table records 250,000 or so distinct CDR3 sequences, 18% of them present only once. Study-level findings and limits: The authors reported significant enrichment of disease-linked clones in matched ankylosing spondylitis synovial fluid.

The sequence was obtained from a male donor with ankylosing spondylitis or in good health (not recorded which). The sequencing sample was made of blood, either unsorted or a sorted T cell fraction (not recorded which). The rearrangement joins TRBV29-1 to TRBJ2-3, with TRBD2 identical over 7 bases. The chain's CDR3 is CSVSISAGVNTDTQYF. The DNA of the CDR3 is TGCAGCGTTTCTATAAGTGCGGGAGTTAACACAGATACGCAGTATTTT.